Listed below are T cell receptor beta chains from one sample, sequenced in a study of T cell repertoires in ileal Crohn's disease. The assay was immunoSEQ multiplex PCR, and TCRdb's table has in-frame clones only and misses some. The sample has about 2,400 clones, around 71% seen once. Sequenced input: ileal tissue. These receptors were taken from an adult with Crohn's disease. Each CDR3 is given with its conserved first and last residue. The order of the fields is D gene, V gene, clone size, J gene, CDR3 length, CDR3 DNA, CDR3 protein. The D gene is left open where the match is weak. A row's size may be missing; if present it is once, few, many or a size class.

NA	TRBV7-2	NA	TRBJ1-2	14	TGTGCCAGCAGCCGAAACGTCCAGGGAAGTGGCTACACCTTC	CASSRNVQGSGYTF
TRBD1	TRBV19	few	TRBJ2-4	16	TGTGCCAGTAGTAGTTTTCAGGGGGATGTAGGAAACATTCAGTACTTC	CASSSFQGDVGNIQYF
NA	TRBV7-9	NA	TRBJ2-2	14	TGTGCCAGCAGTCCCACAGCGGCCACCGGGGAGCTGTTTTTT	CASSPTAATGELFF
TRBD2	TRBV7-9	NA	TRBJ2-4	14	TGTGCCAGCAGCTCCAGCGGGAGTTGGAACATTCAGTACTTC	CASSSSGSWNIQYF
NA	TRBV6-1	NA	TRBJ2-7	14	TGTGCCAGCAGCCATAGCAGGGTACCATACGAGCAGTACTTC	CASSHSRVPYEQYF
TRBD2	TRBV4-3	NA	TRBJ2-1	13	TGCGCCAGCAGGAGCGGGGGGGCCACTGAGCAGTTCTTC	CASRSGGATEQFF
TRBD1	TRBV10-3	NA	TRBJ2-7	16	TGTGCCATCAGTGACCTCGGACAGGGATCCTCCTACGAGCAGTACTTC	CAISDLGQGSSYEQYF
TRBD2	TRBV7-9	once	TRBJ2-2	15	TGTGCCAGCAGCGTTAGCGGGGCGAACACCGGGGAGCTGTTTTTT	CASSVSGANTGELFF
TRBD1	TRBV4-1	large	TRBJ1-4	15	TGCGCCAGCAGCCAGAAGACAGGGGTGGATGAAAAACTGTTTTTT	CASSQKTGVDEKLFF
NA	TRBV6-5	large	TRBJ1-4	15	TGTGCCAGCAGTTACGATAGTACAACTAATGAAAAACTGTTTTTT	CASSYDSTTNEKLFF
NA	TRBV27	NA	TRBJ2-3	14	TGTGCCAGCAGTATAACTAGGGAGCCCGGCCCGCAGTATTTT	CASSITREPGPQYF
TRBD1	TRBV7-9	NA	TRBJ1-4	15	TGTGCCAGCAGCTTAGGGGACAGGGGTAATGAAAAACTGTTTTTT	CASSLGDRGNEKLFF
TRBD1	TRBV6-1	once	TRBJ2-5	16	TGTGCCAGCAGTGGAGGTGTGGGACAGCCAAGAGAGACCCAGTACTTC	CASSGGVGQPRETQYF
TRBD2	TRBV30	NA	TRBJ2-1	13	TGTGCCTGGAGCGCCGGGGGGGCTAGTGAGCAGTTCTTC	CAWSAGGASEQFF
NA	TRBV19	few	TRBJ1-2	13	TGTGCCAGTAGCCCACAGGGACGGCCTGGCTACACCTTC	CASSPQGRPGYTF
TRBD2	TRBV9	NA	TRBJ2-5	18	TGTGCCAGCAGCGTAGCCGTAGCGGGAGGGCCAATTTTCGAGACCCAGTACTTC	CASSVAVAGGPIFETQYF
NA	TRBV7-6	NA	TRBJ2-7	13	TGTGCCAGCAGCCCGGGATTCCTTTACGAGCAGTACTTC	CASSPGFLYEQYF
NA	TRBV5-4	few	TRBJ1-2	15	TGTGCCAGCAGCTTTCGTAACCCAGGGTTCTATGGCTACACCTTC	CASSFRNPGFYGYTF
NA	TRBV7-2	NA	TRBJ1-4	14	TGTGCCAGCAGCTCGCAGGGTCTTAATGAAAAACTGTTTTTT	CASSSQGLNEKLFF
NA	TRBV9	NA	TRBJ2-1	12	TGTGCCAGCAGCGTAGATGGGGGGGAGCAGTTCTTC	CASSVDGGEQFF
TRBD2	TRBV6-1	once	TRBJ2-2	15	TGTGCCAGCAGTGTGCGGGGGTCATACACCGGGGAGCTGTTTTTT	CASSVRGSYTGELFF
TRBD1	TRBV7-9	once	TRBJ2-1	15	TGTGCCAGCAGCGCCACTACGGGACAGCTAAATGAGCAGTTCTTC	CASSATTGQLNEQFF
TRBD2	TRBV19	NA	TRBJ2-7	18	TGTGCCAGTAGTCTTTACCCGGGACTAGCGGGAGGGCCCTACGAGCAGTACTTC	CASSLYPGLAGGPYEQYF
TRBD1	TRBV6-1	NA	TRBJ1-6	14	TGTGCCAGCAGTGTGGACAGGGTTAATTCACCCCTCCACTTT	CASSVDRVNSPLHF
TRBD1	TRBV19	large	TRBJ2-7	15	TGTGCCAGTAGTATAGGGACAGGGCCATCCTACGAGCAGTACTTC	CASSIGTGPSYEQYF
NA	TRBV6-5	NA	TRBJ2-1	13	TGTGCCAGCAGCCAGGTTTGGGCGGGTGAGCAGTTCTTC	CASSQVWAGEQFF